A single sample is the source of the 3 T cell receptor beta chains below, sequenced in a study of blood T cells in healthy people across ages. Combining a sample-barcoded 5' primer with a J-beta primer mix, a second PCR ran for roughly 6 to 11 cycles. TCRdb passed the 5' RACE reads through MiXCR, listing each CDR3 protein once. The data hold more than 800,000 distinct CDR3 sequences, with 40% to 55% observed a single time. Source material: blood. These receptors all come from a woman in her fifties or sixties in good health.

This sequence joins TRBV6-6 and TRBJ2-1; TRBD1 is a possible D gene (6 bases). Germline V lookup: CDR1 MNHNY, CDR2 SVGAGI (reference sequence). Trimming took off 8 bases at V and 2 bases at J, with 10 bases between the two ends. CDR3 size: 13 residues. The CDR3 loop is CASGQPTYNEQFF. DNA for the CDR3: TGTGCCAGCGGACAGCCAACCTACAATGAGCAGTTCTTC.

This clonotype was recorded a few times. The chain carries TRBV6-2 or TRBV6-3 and TRBJ2-5; D might be TRBD1 (6 bases). The V end was cut by 6 bases, the J end by 7 bases, with 9 bases between. Germline V CDR1 and CDR2: MNHEY, SVGEGT. This CDR3 region has 11 residues. CDR3 in amino acids: CASRLGGTQYF. Here the CDR3 DNA reads TGTGCCAGCAGGCTAGGGGGGACCCAGTACTTC.

This clonotype was found a few times. The chain carries TRBV7-9 and TRBJ2-3; 7 nucleotides agree with TRBD1. This CDR3 is 15 amino acids long. CDR1 is SEHNR, CDR2 FQNEAQ, per germline (reference sequence). V lost 4 bases to trimming and J lost 1 base; unmatched junction nucleotides: 5. CDR3: CASSSPDRRTDTQYF. CDR3 nucleotide sequence: TGTGCCAGCAGCTCCCCGGACAGGCGCACAGATACGCAGTATTTT.